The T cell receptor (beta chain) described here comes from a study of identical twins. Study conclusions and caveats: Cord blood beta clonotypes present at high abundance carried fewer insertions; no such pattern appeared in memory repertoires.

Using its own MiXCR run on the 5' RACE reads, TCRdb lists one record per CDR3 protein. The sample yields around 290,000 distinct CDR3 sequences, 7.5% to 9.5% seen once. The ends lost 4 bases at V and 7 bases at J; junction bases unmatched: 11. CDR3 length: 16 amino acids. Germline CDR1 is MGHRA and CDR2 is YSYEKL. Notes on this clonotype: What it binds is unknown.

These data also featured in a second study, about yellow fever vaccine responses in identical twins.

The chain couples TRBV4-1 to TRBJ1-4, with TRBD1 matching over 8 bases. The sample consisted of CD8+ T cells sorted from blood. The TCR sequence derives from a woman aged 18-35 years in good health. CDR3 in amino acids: CASSLIFPGGSEKLFF. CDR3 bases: TGCGCCAGCAGCCTAATATTCCCAGGGGGCAGTGAAAAACTGTTTTTT.